The clone carrying this T cell receptor beta chain has just one count. As yet, its antigen is unknown. The CDR3 totals 14 residues. The germline V gene has CDR1 MNHEY and CDR2 SVGAGI. V lost 2 bases to trimming and J lost 8 bases, with 12 bases between them. The sample originates from a study of long-term antiretroviral therapy in people with HIV. Sequencing relied on immunoSEQ assay v3.0, run at survey level. Profiling relied on immunoSEQ multiplex PCR, and the TCRdb table lists in-frame clones only, not all of them. The sample includes over 40,000 clones, 94% of them seen just once. Study-level points and caveats: Clones that had undergone expansion before ART dominated the repertoire at all time points. Following ART, diversity rose but still fell short of transplant donor controls. Repertoires in HIV (unlike those of controls) had narrower CDR3 length ranges.

Without exception, participants with HIV were treated in the United States. Sequenced here: unsorted PBMCs, sampled 9 to 9.5 years after starting antiretroviral therapy. J is TRBJ1-4 and V is TRBV6-5; D is perhaps TRBD1 (5 bases). The receptor comes from a young man with HIV. CDR3 region: CASSYTQGKEKLFF. CDR3 sequence (DNA): TGTGCCAGCAGTTACACCCAGGGTAAAGAAAAACTGTTTTTT.